The next 25 T cell receptor beta chains were all read from a single sample in a study of control samples from healthy donors and cancer patients. The table came from immunoSEQ multiplex PCR; TCRdb's copy has only in-frame clones and leaves some out. Of roughly 140,000 clones listed, around 86% are singletons. The sample comprised blood. The source of these receptors is a man younger than 45 in good health.

About this clone itself: This sample includes further DNA sequences coding for the same CDR3. This chain joins TRBV9 and TRBJ1-6; D is undetermined. V was clipped by 0 bases and J by 4 bases, with 8 bases between them. There are 15 residues in the CDR3. CDR1 and CDR2 (germline): SGDLS, YYNGEE. As DNA, the CDR3 is TGTGCCAGCAGCGTAGGCAGCTCATATAATTCACCCCTCCACTTT. This encodes CASSVGSSYNSPLHF.

The chain couples TRBV5-8 to TRBJ1-6, with D possibly being TRBD1 (6 bases). Germline values: CDR1 SGHTS, CDR2 YDEGEE. The CDR3 totals 14 residues. V lost 4 bases to trimming and J lost 8 bases, with 13 bases between them. This CDR3 reads CASSPAQGYSPLHF. The CDR3, as DNA: TGTGCCAGCAGCCCGGCCCAGGGGTATTCACCCCTCCACTTT.

The V gene is TRBV10-3, the J gene TRBJ2-1; 10 bases map to TRBD1. The length of the CDR3 is 15 residues. Trimming took 5 bases from V and 4 from J; bases not matched to a gene: 5. CDR1 and CDR2 (germline): ENHRY, SYGVKD. The CDR3 region has the DNA TGTGCCATCAGTACAGGACAGGGGGAGTACAATGAGCAGTTCTTC. It codes for CAISTGQGEYNEQFF.

V gene TRBV7-7 combines with J gene TRBJ2-7, with unresolved D. The CDR3 has 14 amino acids. The V end was cut by 2 bases, the J end by 4 bases, with 12 bases between. CDR1 SSHAT and CDR2 FNYEAQ come from the germline V gene (reference sequence). The CDR3 sequence is CASSLHGHAYEQYF. Written as DNA, the CDR3 is TGTGCCAGCAGCTTACACGGCCACGCTTACGAGCAGTACTTC.

The V gene is TRBV7-8, the J gene TRBJ2-7; D possibly corresponds to TRBD2 (6 bases). This CDR3 is built from 13 residues. CDR1 and CDR2 from the germline V gene are SGHVS and FQNEAQ. V lost 4 bases, J lost 5 bases, and 12 bases lay in between. The CDR3 sequence: CASSSGRGNEQYF. The CDR3 coding sequence is TGTGCCAGCAGCTCCGGCCGCGGGAACGAGCAGTACTTC.

This chain uses TRBV6-5 with TRBJ2-1, with 10 bases that match TRBD1. V dropped 6 bases and J dropped 6; count of bases not matched to a gene: 8. The germline gives CDR1 MNHEY, CDR2 SVGAGI. The CDR3 is 15 amino acids. The CDR3 loop reads CASSPGTGVGNEQFF. CDR3 in DNA: TGTGCCAGCAGCCCCGGGACAGGGGTGGGCAATGAGCAGTTCTTC.

The genes are TRBV24-1 and TRBJ2-7, with TRBD1 matching 7 bases. Per germline, CDR1 KGHDR and CDR2 SFDVKD. The CDR3 is made up of 16 amino acids. V lost 6 bases, J lost 5 bases, and 15 bases stayed unmatched. The CDR3 loop reads CATSLNAHRGRNEQYF. DNA of the CDR3: TGTGCCACCAGTCTGAACGCTCACAGGGGTAGAAACGAGCAGTACTTC.

J is TRBJ2-1 and V is TRBV7-8, with 8 bases that match TRBD2. With 5 bases clipped from V and 0 bases from J, the junction kept 3 bases outside the gene matches. The germline CDR1 and CDR2 sequences are SGHVS and FQNEAQ. CDR3 size: 15 residues. The CDR3 DNA reads TGTGCCAGCAGCCAGAGCGGGGGCTCCTACAATGAGCAGTTCTTC. Its translation: CASSQSGGSYNEQFF. The full variable domain, its missing parts supplied by reference TRBV7-8 and TRBJ2-1, is GAGVSQSPRYKVAKRGQDVALRCDPISGHVSLFWYQQALGQGPEFLTYFQNEAQLDKSGLPSDRFFAERPEGSVSTLKIQRTQQEDSAVYLCASSQSGGSYNEQFFGPGTRLTVL.

The genes are TRBV10-3 and TRBJ2-1, with 16 bases identical to TRBD2. The length of the CDR3 is 14 residues. From germline, CDR1 is ENHRY and CDR2 SYGVKD. Trimming took 6 bases from V and 9 from J; bases not matched to a gene: 2. The CDR3 nucleotides are TGTGCCATCAGGGGGACTAGCGGGAGGGTTGAGCAGTTCTTC. Its translation is CAIRGTSGRVEQFF.

V is TRBV11-2 and J is TRBJ2-3; D is uncertain. Trimming took off 4 bases at V and 4 bases at J, with 12 bases between the two ends. The germline gives CDR1 SGHAT, CDR2 FQNNGV. The CDR3 has 14 residues. In DNA, the CDR3 is TGTGCCAGCAGCTCACCTGCCGCGGCAGATACGCAGTATTTT. Amino acid sequence: CASSSPAAADTQYF.

The chain is built from TRBV11-3 and TRBJ2-5; D uncertain. Looked up from germline, CDR1 is SGHNT and CDR2 is YENEEA. Trimming removed 5 bases from V and 7 bases from J, with 20 bases in between. The CDR3 has 15 amino acids. The CDR3 is CASSPGGGAVGTQYF. Here the CDR3 DNA reads TGTGCCAGCAGCCCCGGTGGCGGCGCCGTAGGGACCCAGTACTTC.

V gene TRBV7-3 combines with J gene TRBJ2-2, with 8 nucleotides matching TRBD1. After removal of 3 bases from V and 4 bases from J, the junction contained 4 bases not matched to a gene. In germline, CDR1 is SGHTA, CDR2 FQGTGA. The CDR3 runs 15 residues. This CDR3 is CASSLQGAGTGELFF. CDR3 coding DNA: TGTGCCAGCAGCTTGCAGGGGGCGGGCACCGGGGAGCTGTTTTTT.

The rearrangement links TRBV6-6 to TRBJ2-7; unclear D gene. CDR1 MNHNY and CDR2 SVGAGI come from the germline V gene (reference sequence). This CDR3 comprises 15 residues. The V gene lost 11 bases and the J gene lost 1 base, with 21 bases spanning the gap. The CDR3 sequence is CAGSSHQVRSYEQYF. CDR3 DNA sequence: TGTGCCGGGTCCTCACATCAGGTTCGATCCTACGAGCAGTACTTC.

The chain has TRBV6-4 and TRBJ1-2; 7 bases fit TRBD1. The CDR3 contains 13 residues. CDR1 and CDR2 (germline): MRHNA, SNTAGT. V gave up 4 bases and J gave up 4 bases; unmatched junction bases: 3. The CDR3 protein is CASSAGQTYGYTF. As DNA, the CDR3 is TGTGCCAGCAGTGCGGGACAGACCTATGGCTACACCTTC.

This clone was counted once. The V call is TRBV9, the J call TRBJ1-1, with 7 bases matching TRBD1. The trim removed 0 bases at V and 5 bases at J, leaving 7 bases unmatched. Germline CDR1 SGDLS, CDR2 YYNGEE. There are 15 residues in the CDR3. CDR3 in amino acids: CASSVGGRGMTEAFF. Here the CDR3 DNA reads TGTGCCAGCAGCGTAGGCGGCAGGGGGATGACTGAAGCTTTCTTT.

In DNA, the CDR3 is TGTGCCAGCAGTCTACGTCAAGGGACTGAAGCTTTCTTT. Encoded protein: CASSLRQGTEAFF. The chain employs TRBV7-3 and TRBJ1-1; D is ambiguous. Between the trimmed V and J ends, which lost 6 bases and 5 bases, there was a span of 13 bases. This CDR3 comprises 13 residues. The germline gives CDR1 SGHTA, CDR2 FQGTGA.

This clone was counted only a few times. This chain connects TRBV5-1 to TRBJ2-4, with D perhaps matching TRBD2 (6 bases). Trimming left V 5 bases short and J 5 bases short, with 20 bases between. CDR3 size: 16 residues. CDR1 SGHRS and CDR2 YFSETQ come from the germline V gene. CDR3 protein: CASRSDSTGGENIQYF. Written as DNA, the CDR3 is TGCGCCAGCAGGTCGGATTCCACAGGAGGGGAAAACATTCAGTACTTC. Using reference TRBV5-1 and TRBJ2-4 for the parts outside the CDR3, the full variable domain is KAGVTQTPRYLIKTRGQQVTLSCSPISGHRSVSWYQQTPGQGLQFLFEYFSETQRNKGNFPGRFSGRQFSNSRSEMNVSTLELGDSALYLCASRSDSTGGENIQYFGAGTRLSVL.

As regards this clone: Other DNA sequences of this sample code for an identical CDR3. The CDR3, as DNA: TGTGCCAGCTCACCAGGGACATTGTCCTACGAGCAGTACTTC. Encoded protein: CASSPGTLSYEQYF. This chain joins TRBV18 and TRBJ2-7; D is possibly TRBD1 (6 bases). Germline V gene data show CDR1 as KGHSH and CDR2 as LQKENI. The CDR3 length is 14 residues. The V gene lost 2 bases and the J gene lost 1 base, with 9 bases spanning the gap.

The V and J genes are TRBV7-6 and TRBJ2-1; D unclear. This CDR3 spans 12 amino acids. V lost 5 bases and J 8 bases, leaving 10 bases between the germline ends. CDR1 is SGHVS, CDR2 FNYEAQ, per germline. This CDR3 is CASSPSLDEQFF. The CDR3 DNA is TGTGCCAGCAGCCCGTCATTGGATGAGCAGTTCTTC.

The chain has TRBV10-3 and TRBJ2-1; 8 positions match TRBD1. V lost 10 bases and J lost 7; bases outside the gene matches: 12. CDR1 is ENHRY, CDR2 SYGVKD, per germline. The CDR3 totals 14 residues. CDR3 DNA sequence: TGTGCCAACTCGGAGGACAGGGCGGGTAATGAGCAGTTCTTC. Protein product: CANSEDRAGNEQFF.

The chain is built from TRBV10-3 and TRBJ2-7; D is ambiguous. V was shortened by 4 bases and J by 1 base, with 11 bases between the two germline ends. The CDR3 runs 14 residues. Germline values: CDR1 ENHRY, CDR2 SYGVKD. CDR3 residues: CAISVDIPSYEQYF. The CDR3 DNA sequence: TGTGCCATCAGTGTTGATATTCCGTCCTACGAGCAGTACTTC.

The V call is TRBV29-1, the J call TRBJ1-1, with D possibly matching TRBD1 (6 bases). CDR1 is SQVTM, CDR2 ANQGSEA, per germline. There are 13 residues in the CDR3. With 4 bases removed from V and 5 bases from J, the gap between germline ends came to 14 bases. The CDR3 sequence: CSVGGGKGTEAFF. The CDR3 bases are TGCAGCGTTGGAGGGGGGAAGGGGACTGAAGCTTTCTTT.

This chain uses TRBV19 with TRBJ2-5; 9 bases agree with TRBD2. CDR3 size: 17 residues. Per germline, CDR1 LNHDA and CDR2 SQIVND (reference sequence). J was trimmed by 4 bases and V by 2 bases; bases with no gene match: 11. In nucleotides, the CDR3 is TGTGCCAGTAGTATATCATGGGTAGCGGGGGCCGTAGAGACCCAGTACTTC. It codes for CASSISWVAGAVETQYF.

The table lists this clone with a count of one. V gene TRBV21-1 combines with J gene TRBJ1-1; TRBD1 is the table's D call and was not checked against the DNA. TRBV21-1 is reported as a pseudogene. CDR3 length: 14 amino acids. The CDR3 sequence is CASSLDSWNTEAFF. In DNA, the CDR3 is TGTGCCAGCAGCCTGGACAGCTGGAACACTGAAGCTTTCTTT.

The chain employs TRBV5-1 and TRBJ1-5, with a weak D call TRBD1 (5 bases). The germline V gene has CDR1 SGHRS and CDR2 YFSETQ. The V gene lost 4 bases and the J gene lost 1 base, with 9 bases spanning the gap. The CDR3 sequence is 14 residues long. CDR3 region: CASSEEGSNQPQHF. CDR3 sequence (DNA): TGCGCCAGCAGCGAAGAGGGGAGCAATCAGCCCCAGCATTTT. The full variable domain, completed using reference TRBV5-1 and TRBJ1-5, is KAGVTQTPRYLIKTRGQQVTLSCSPISGHRSVSWYQQTPGQGLQFLFEYFSETQRNKGNFPGRFSGRQFSNSRSEMNVSTLELGDSALYLCASSEEGSNQPQHFGDGTRLSIL.